This T cell receptor beta chain was found in a study of blood T cell repertoires in COVID-19. Study in general: Specimens from acute and convalescent COVID-19 originated in the United States, Italy and Spain. PBMCs, B-cell-depleted T cells, or T cells provided the cDNA or gDNA that made up the material.

In the authors' workflow: Amplifying reference gene primers gave estimates of nucleated cell counts. Some clones are missing from TCRdb's copy, which holds only in-frame ones; the method was immunoSEQ multiplex PCR. V, J and clone size are taken as reported in that table, and D and trimming were inferred from the DNA itself. This sample has approximately 90,000 clones; roughly nine tenths occur once, and the top ten carry about 1.8%. There are 13 residues in the CDR3. Germline V gene lookup returns CDR1 ENHRY and CDR2 SYGVKD. Trimming left V 8 bases short and J 5 bases short, with 15 bases between. Sequencing was carried out using peripheral blood. The chain couples TRBV10-3 to TRBJ1-1; D is possibly TRBD1 (6 bases). The origin of this receptor is a man aged 55 to 70 with acute or convalescent COVID-19. CDR3 coding DNA: TGTGCCATCCTTGCGGGCCAGGGGACTGAAGCTTTCTTT. Amino acids: CAILAGQGTEAFF.